This T cell receptor beta chain was identified in a study of identical twins. The CDR3 spans 16 residues. The germline CDR1 and CDR2 sequences are MNHEY and SMNVEV (reference sequence). Trimming cost V 3 bases and J 4 bases, with 18 bases left between them. Each CDR3 protein gets one entry after TCRdb re-called the 5' RACE reads with MiXCR. The sample lists 700,000 or so distinct CDR3 sequences, over 8.5% occurring once. This sample also belongs to another study, concerning yellow fever vaccine responses in identical twins.

The chain uses TRBV27 and TRBJ1-2; the D is unclear. Sequencing was done on a sample of PBMCs. The receptor was derived from a woman younger than 35 in good health. CDR3: CASSFGSDPVAYGYTF. The DNA of the CDR3 is TGTGCCAGCAGTTTCGGGTCGGACCCGGTGGCCTATGGCTACACCTTC.